This TCR beta chain was sequenced during a study of OX40 agonist ivuxolimab in advanced cancers. As for the study more broadly: Ivuxolimab was a fully human IgG2 agonistic monoclonal antibody targeting the costimulatory receptor OX40 (CD134). Intravenous ivuxolimab was administered to patients every 2 weeks at six dose levels: 0.01, 0.1, 0.3, 1.5, 3 and 10 mg/kg. Among the roughly 50 dose-escalation patients, about 20 had hepatocellular carcinoma, 15 or so melanoma, 9 renal cell carcinoma and 9 head and neck cancer. The dose-escalation cohort was around 84% male with a mean age of about 65 years, ranging from roughly 20 to 80. Patients were allowed to have had prior anti-PD-1, anti-PD-L1 or anti-CTLA-4 therapy, and approximately 40% of the dose-escalation patients had been treated with checkpoint inhibitors. Partial responses occurred in three dose-escalation patients, of whom one had hepatocellular carcinoma and two had cutaneous melanoma. Peripheral TCRbeta sequencing was intended to test whether TCR sequence diversity was altered and clonal T-cell expansion was caused by ivuxolimab. The paper covers the monotherapy dose-escalation part of the phase I ivuxolimab trial, which included N of about 56 patients.

On this clone itself: Its antigen has not been determined. No base quality information exists; no much larger clone differs at one position.

V is cut by 6 bases and J by 6 bases, and the space between the germline ends is 18 bases. Measured from the cysteine to the phenylalanine, the CDR3 is 15 residues long. The retained sequence is limited to the CDR3, 45 bases, with the frame set at the first base. CDR1 is given as WSHSY and CDR2 as SAAADI, both from the germline V gene. To sequence the TCRbeta CDR3 region, genomic DNA was isolated from the sorted cells. TCRbeta CDR3 regions were sequenced using the immunoSEQ Assay. Entries here come from immuneACCESS through TCRdb and include only in-frame sequences with V and J called. Some clones fail to appear in such tables; in the studies checked, an unresolved V gene covers under half of the shortfall, and the cause of the remainder is unknown. The sample data list about 64,000 clones, and more than 80% of these were observed just once. 2% to 3% of the sample is held by the ten biggest clonotypes.

General conclusions and limits of the study: Clonal expansion of both CD4+ and CD8+ blood T cells was observed from baseline to week 6 at doses 0.1 to 3.0 mg/kg. After ivuxolimab, expanded clones were on average more numerous among CD8+ T cells than among CD4+ T cells. Which antigens the clonally expanded peripheral T cells were specific for was not determined. Low levels of normalized T-cell clonal expansion were also seen in some nonresponding patients. In the 0.1-3.0 mg/kg groups, partial responders had among the lowest normalized peripheral clonal expansion, particularly in CD8+ T cells.

Patients with a history of autoimmune disease or receiving systemic immunosuppression were excluded from the trial. Peripheral blood for TCR sequencing was collected from all dose cohorts at baseline, on cycle 4 day 1, and on cycle 7 day 1. Samples were obtained from an open-label, multicenter, first-in-human phase I dose-escalation trial of ivuxolimab. Adults with locally advanced or metastatic melanoma, renal cell, hepatocellular, or head and neck squamous cell carcinoma were enrolled in the trial. Before TCR sequencing, CD4+ and CD8+ T cells were separately sorted from peripheral blood. The chain joins TRBV10-2 to TRBJ2-1, with a weak D call of TRBD2 (7 bases match). The sequence came from an adult with an advanced solid tumor such as melanoma, head and neck, liver or kidney cancer. Material: CD4+ or CD8+ T cells sorted from blood, obtained in a trial of the OX40 agonist ivuxolimab. The CDR3 is CASSAVGGPLNEQFF. The DNA reads TGCGCCAGCAGCGCCGTGGGGGGGCCCCTCAATGAGCAGTTCTTC.